The 7 T cell receptor beta chains below were found in one sample sequenced in a study of cytomegalovirus exposure and HLA in healthy donors. With 60 Vbeta and 13 Jbeta primers, the PCR was carried out. Measured with immunoSEQ multiplex PCR; TCRdb has only the in-frame clones, and not every one. The sample shows some 200,000 clones, roughly 82% of them seen only once. Sequenced sample: PBMCs. These receptors were collected from a woman between 45 and 65 years old in good health and CMV-seropositive.

The CDR3 sequence is CASSQDPGQETQYF. The DNA of the CDR3 is TGCGCCAGCAGCCAAGACCCAGGCCAAGAGACCCAGTACTTC. The chain is built from TRBV4-1 and TRBJ2-5; D gene unclear. The CDR3 is 14 residues long. V dropped 0 bases and J dropped 1 base, with 6 bases sitting between them. Germline assignment: CDR1 MGHRA and CDR2 YSYEKL.

CDR3 nucleotide sequence: TGTGCCAGCAGTACGAGGATTGGCTTCGGCTACACCTTC. Protein: CASSTRIGFGYTF. The chain combines TRBV6-5 with TRBJ1-2; D gene ambiguous. Deletions cut 5 bases from V and 8 bases from J, with 15 bases between. Germline-derived CDR1 and CDR2 are MNHEY and SVGAGI. The CDR3 sequence is 13 residues long.

J is TRBJ2-5 and V is TRBV5-1; 11 nucleotides align to TRBD1. TRBJ2-7 explains the end of the DNA better; the J call may be wrong. CDR1 and CDR2 (germline): SGHRS, YFSETQ. This CDR3 has 14 amino acids. CDR3 protein: CASSFSGQGDEQYF. The CDR3 region has the DNA TGCGCCAGCAGCTTTTCGGGACAGGGGGACGAGCAGTACTTC.

About this clone itself: A read error may account for a junction end that differs from germline. V is TRBV19 and J is TRBJ2-7; D not certain. Germline CDR1 and CDR2: LNHDA and SQIVND (reference sequence). The CDR3 runs 14 residues. CDR3 nucleotide sequence: TGTGCCAGTAGTATAGGGCCCCGCTCCGACGAGCAGTACTTC. It codes for CASSIGPRSDEQYF.

This clone has just a few counts. The V and J genes are TRBV29-1 and TRBJ2-7; tentatively, D is TRBD2 (5 bases). There are 13 residues in the CDR3. The germline V gene encodes CDR1 SQVTM and CDR2 ANQGSEA. V was pared by 4 bases and J by 0 bases, with 10 bases between. The CDR3 coding sequence is TGCAGCGTTGTTACGGGGAACTCCTACGAGCAGTACTTC. Amino acids: CSVVTGNSYEQYF.

In this sample, this clone turned up once. The V call is TRBV5-6, the J call TRBJ2-1; 7 bases are a match to TRBD2. CDR3 length: 16 residues. CDR1 is SGHDT and CDR2 is YYEEEE in the germline V gene. Germline trimming cut 7 bases from V and 3 bases from J; bases unmatched to any gene: 13. The CDR3 DNA reads TGTGCCAGCGGCCCCACGGCGGGGGTCGTCTACAATGAGCAGTTCTTC. Protein: CASGPTAGVVYNEQFF.

V and J are TRBV11-2 and TRBJ2-3; 13 bases are a match to TRBD2. The CDR3 has 17 amino acids. Germline V gene data show CDR1 as SGHAT and CDR2 as FQNNGV. V lost 2 bases to trimming and J lost 0 bases; unmatched junction nucleotides: 2. Here the CDR3 reads CASSLMGLAGSTDTQYF. CDR3 DNA: TGTGCCAGCAGCTTAATGGGACTAGCGGGGAGCACAGATACGCAGTATTTT. Drawing the rest from reference TRBV11-2 and TRBJ2-3, the complete variable domain is EAGVAQSPRYKIIEKRQSVAFWCNPISGHATLYWYQQILGQGPKLLIQFQNNGVVDDSQLPKDRFSAERLKGVDSTLKIQPAKLEDSAVYLCASSLMGLAGSTDTQYFGPGTRLTVL.